Presented here are 32 T cell receptor beta chains from one specimen sequenced in a study of blood T cell repertoires in COVID-19. Assay: immunoSEQ multiplex PCR; the TCRdb copy retains only in-frame clones and omits some. The sample records about 280,000 clones, 65% to 90% being singletons. The sequenced sample was peripheral blood. The receptors shown here come from a human donor in a cohort sampled during active COVID-19.

V is TRBV29-1 and J is TRBJ1-2; TRBD1 matches at 10 bases. The germline gives CDR1 SQVTM, CDR2 ANQGSEA. J lost 6 bases, V lost 4 bases, and 8 bases had no gene match. CDR3 length: 14 amino acids. The CDR3: CSVVAGQGRDGYTF. In DNA, the CDR3 is TGCAGCGTTGTGGCGGGACAGGGGCGTGATGGCTACACCTTC.

This clone was detected only a few times. This rearrangement joins TRBV11-2 to TRBJ1-3; possibly TRBD1 for D (5 bases). The V and J ends lost 5 bases and 0 bases respectively, with 11 bases between them. The germline gives CDR1 SGHAT, CDR2 FQNNGV. The CDR3 extends over 15 amino acids. This CDR3 is CASSPRQTSGNTIYF. The CDR3 DNA follows: TGTGCCAGCAGCCCCCGACAGACCTCTGGAAACACCATATATTTT.

This chain joins TRBV7-2 and TRBJ1-4; possible D gene TRBD1, 5 bases. V dropped 5 bases and J dropped 4 bases, with 17 bases sitting between them. The CDR3 runs to 16 residues. The V gene's germline CDR1 is SGHTA and CDR2 FQGNSA. The CDR3 DNA is TGTGCCAGCAGCCCTAGGGGAATGACAGATAATGAAAAACTGTTTTTT. It specifies CASSPRGMTDNEKLFF. The whole variable domain, filled in from reference TRBV7-2 and TRBJ1-4, reads GAGVSQSPSNKVTEKGKDVELRCDPISGHTALYWYRQSLGQGLEFLIYFQGNSAPDKSGLPSDRFSAERTGGSVSTLTIQRTQQEDSAVYLCASSPRGMTDNEKLFFGSGTQLSVL.

The chain has TRBV28 and TRBJ2-7; D might be TRBD1 (6 bases). This CDR3 region has 14 residues. Trimming shortened V by 6 bases and J by 0 bases, and 12 bases separated the two germline ends. CDR1 and CDR2 from the germline V gene are MDHEN and SYDVKM. Written as DNA, the CDR3 is TGTGCCAGCAGCACACAGGGAAGCTCCTACGAGCAGTACTTC. Translation: CASSTQGSSYEQYF.

The rearrangement joins TRBV28 to TRBJ2-5; D not resolved. Per germline, CDR1 MDHEN and CDR2 SYDVKM. The CDR3 covers 13 residues. V lost 7 bases to trimming and J lost 0 bases, with 9 bases between them. The CDR3 loop reads CASKSDNQETQYF. The CDR3 DNA reads as TGTGCCAGCAAATCCGACAACCAAGAGACCCAGTACTTC.

The genes are TRBV7-9 and TRBJ1-1; possibly TRBD1 for D (6 bases). CDR1 and CDR2 from the germline V gene are SEHNR and FQNEAQ (reference sequence). The CDR3 loop spans 15 amino acids. Trimming took off 4 bases at V and 2 bases at J, with 14 bases between the two ends. For the CDR3, the DNA is TGTGCCAGCAGCTCCGGGGGGGCTATTAACACTGAAGCTTTCTTT. It translates to CASSSGGAINTEAFF.

The chain recombines TRBV7-3 with TRBJ1-1, with D maybe TRBD1 (5 bases). The CDR3 runs to 13 residues. V shed 5 bases and J shed 5 bases, with 12 bases lying between them. Germline CDR1 SGHTA, CDR2 FQGTGA. CDR3 bases: TGTGCCAGCAGCACCGGACAAAATACTGAAGCTTTCTTT. This gives the protein CASSTGQNTEAFF. Together with reference TRBV7-3 and TRBJ1-1, the CDR3 gives the full variable domain: GAGVSQTPSNKVTEKGKYVELRCDPISGHTALYWYRQSLGQGPEFLIYFQGTGAADDSGLPNDRFFAVRPEGSVSTLKIQRTERGDSAVYLCASSTGQNTEAFFGQGTRLTVV.

This chain joins TRBV2 and TRBJ2-7; 9 bases agree with TRBD2. Germline CDR1 SNHLY, CDR2 FYNNEI. There are 14 residues in the CDR3. J lost 3 bases, V lost 10 bases, and 10 bases had no gene match. CDR3 bases: TGTGCCATCACGAACCTAGCGGGGAACTACGAGCAGTACTTC. It specifies CAITNLAGNYEQYF.

The rearrangement links TRBV7-2 to TRBJ2-3; 12 bases fit TRBD1. Germline lookup yields CDR1 SGHTA and CDR2 FQGNSA. This CDR3 spans 17 amino acids. V lost 0 bases and J lost 5; bases outside the gene matches: 6. CDR3: CASSLAGGTGGKDTQYF. CDR3 nucleotide sequence: TGTGCCAGCAGCTTAGCGGGGGGGACAGGGGGCAAAGATACGCAGTATTTT.

The rearrangement uses TRBV24-1 and TRBJ2-7, with 9 bases that match TRBD1. Germline CDR1 and CDR2: KGHDR and SFDVKD. The CDR3 consists of 20 residues. The V segment lost 4 bases and the J segment 6 bases; nucleotides outside the gene matches: 24. CDR3 protein: CATSETRLTHEGQGWSEQYF. CDR3 in DNA: TGTGCCACCAGTGAAACCCGCCTAACTCACGAGGGACAGGGTTGGAGCGAGCAGTACTTC.

As for this clone: A much larger clone sits a single nucleotide away, making a read error possible. This chain connects TRBV7-6 to TRBJ2-1, with a weak D call TRBD2 (5 bases). V gave up 1 base and J gave up 8 bases, with 6 bases separating them. From germline, CDR1 is SGHVS and CDR2 FNYEAQ. The CDR3 length is 12 residues. Written as DNA, the CDR3 is TGTGCCAGCAGCTTAGGGCGGGATGAGCAGTTCTTC. It translates to CASSLGRDEQFF. The variable domain in full, completed from reference TRBV7-6 and TRBJ2-1, reads GAGVSQSPRYKVTKRGQDVALRCDPISGHVSLYWYRQALGQGPEFLTYFNYEAQQDKSGLPNDRFSAERPEGSISTLTIQRTEQRDSAMYRCASSLGRDEQFFGPGTRLTVL.

This clone occurred once. V and J are TRBV28 and TRBJ2-7; D might be TRBD1 (5 bases). Germline assignment: CDR1 MDHEN and CDR2 SYDVKM. V was cut by 4 bases and J by 4 bases, with 8 bases left in between. The CDR3 sequence is 12 residues long. The CDR3 loop reads CASSSRVYEQYF. The CDR3, as DNA: TGTGCCAGCAGTTCCAGGGTTTACGAGCAGTACTTC.

The V call is TRBV27, the J call TRBJ2-1, with a tentative D call TRBD2 (6 bases). V lost 8 bases, J lost 0 bases, and 14 bases lay in between. CDR1 and CDR2 from the germline V gene are MNHEY and SMNVEV (reference sequence). The CDR3 runs to 15 residues. CDR3 loop: CASCPYGSSYNEQFF. The DNA of the CDR3 is TGTGCCAGCTGCCCCTACGGGAGCTCCTACAATGAGCAGTTCTTC.

This clone has just a few counts. The rearrangement uses TRBV7-9 and TRBJ1-2; TRBD1 might be the D (6 bases). Germline V gene data show CDR1 as SEHNR and CDR2 as FQNEAQ (reference sequence). This CDR3 comprises 14 residues. The germline V and J ends were trimmed by 3 bases and 1 base, with 9 bases remaining between them. The CDR3 loop is CASSFLDSNYGYTF. CDR3 nucleotides: TGTGCCAGCAGCTTCTTGGACAGTAACTATGGCTACACCTTC.

The rearrangement links TRBV7-3 to TRBJ1-2, with 9 nucleotides matching TRBD1. The V segment lost 2 bases and the J segment 7 bases; nucleotides outside the gene matches: 5. There are 14 residues in the CDR3. The germline gives CDR1 SGHTA, CDR2 FQGTGA. As DNA, the CDR3 is TGTGCCAGCAGCTTAGGCGGGACAGGGTTTGGCTACACCTTC. Its translation is CASSLGGTGFGYTF. The whole variable domain, remainder taken from reference TRBV7-3 and TRBJ1-2, is GAGVSQTPSNKVTEKGKYVELRCDPISGHTALYWYRQSLGQGPEFLIYFQGTGAADDSGLPNDRFFAVRPEGSVSTLKIQRTERGDSAVYLCASSLGGTGFGYTFGSGTRLTVV.

CDR3 coding DNA: TGTGCCAGCAGTATTAGCGTCGACTACGAGCAGTACTTC. It is translated as CASSISVDYEQYF. This rearrangement joins TRBV28 to TRBJ2-7, with a tentative D call TRBD2 (5 bases). The CDR3 is 13 amino acids. V gave up 5 bases and J gave up 3 bases, with 11 bases separating them. Looked up from germline, CDR1 is MDHEN and CDR2 is SYDVKM.

The gene calls are TRBV28 and TRBJ2-7; 8 bases are shared with TRBD2. With V trimmed by 3 bases and J by 0 bases, 4 bases remained unmatched. In germline, CDR1 is MDHEN, CDR2 SYDVKM. The CDR3 totals 15 residues. CDR3 in amino acids: CASSLVAGSSYEQYF. Here the CDR3 DNA reads TGTGCCAGCAGTTTGGTAGCGGGGAGCTCCTACGAGCAGTACTTC.

The J gene is TRBJ2-5, the V gene TRBV10-3, with TRBD2 matching 10 bases. With V trimmed by 2 bases and J by 5 bases, 8 bases remained unmatched. This CDR3 spans 16 amino acids. Per germline, CDR1 ENHRY and CDR2 SYGVKD. DNA of the CDR3: TGTGCCATCAGTGAGAAGGCTAGCGGGAGAGGGGAGACCCAGTACTTC. Amino acids: CAISEKASGRGETQYF.

This clone is a singleton in its sample. V is TRBV30 and J is TRBJ2-1; D remains ambiguous. This CDR3 has 14 residues. Trimming shortened V by 3 bases and J by 0 bases, and 9 bases separated the two germline ends. Germline V gives CDR1 GTSNPN, CDR2 SVGIG (reference sequence). CDR3 sequence: CAWRGPGSYNEQFF. CDR3 in DNA: TGTGCCTGGAGGGGCCCCGGCTCCTACAATGAGCAGTTCTTC.

The gene calls are TRBV7-2 and TRBJ1-1; 7 positions match TRBD1. There are 15 residues in the CDR3. The ends lost 1 base at V and 2 bases at J; junction bases unmatched: 4. Germline CDR1 and CDR2: SGHTA and FQGNSA. The CDR3 coding sequence is TGTGCCAGCAGCTTAGTTGGGACAGCTAACACTGAAGCTTTCTTT. Its protein is CASSLVGTANTEAFF. Together with reference TRBV7-2 and TRBJ1-1, the CDR3 gives the full variable domain: GAGVSQSPSNKVTEKGKDVELRCDPISGHTALYWYRQSLGQGLEFLIYFQGNSAPDKSGLPSDRFSAERTGGSVSTLTIQRTQQEDSAVYLCASSLVGTANTEAFFGQGTRLTVV.

The gene calls are TRBV5-6 and TRBJ1-6; D might be TRBD1 (5 bases). The V gene lost 7 bases and the J gene lost 10 bases, with 18 bases spanning the gap. The CDR3 is made up of 14 amino acids. CDR1 and CDR2 from the germline V gene are SGHDT and YYEEEE. For the CDR3, the DNA is TGTGCCAGCGGGACGGGGGTTACGGCCTCACCCCTCCACTTT. It codes for CASGTGVTASPLHF.

The chain joins TRBV7-2 to TRBJ2-3; D might be TRBD2 (5 bases). Germline CDR1 SGHTA, CDR2 FQGNSA. Trimming cost V 0 bases and J 4 bases, with 5 bases left between them. The CDR3 runs 13 residues. CDR3 DNA: TGTGCCAGCAGCTTAGCGGGAGCAGATACGCAGTATTTT. Translated: CASSLAGADTQYF.

This clone was observed a single time. This chain uses TRBV14 with TRBJ2-7; 7 nucleotides agree with TRBD1. The trim removed 8 bases at V and 1 base at J, leaving 5 bases unmatched. CDR1 and CDR2 from the germline V gene are SGHDN and FVKESK. This CDR3 contains 13 residues. The DNA for the CDR3 is TGTGCCAGCTCGACAGGGTGGTCCTACGAGCAGTACTTC. Translated: CASSTGWSYEQYF.

The chain carries TRBV18 and TRBJ2-5; D uncertain. This CDR3 comprises 13 residues. Between the trimmed V and J ends, which lost 4 bases and 2 bases, there was a span of 8 bases. The germline V gene encodes CDR1 KGHSH and CDR2 LQKENI. The CDR3 DNA sequence: TGTGCCAGCTCACTCACACCACAAGAGACCCAGTACTTC. Residues: CASSLTPQETQYF.

The chain links TRBV6-5 to TRBJ1-1; 7 bases match TRBD1. V dropped 6 bases and J dropped 4; count of bases not matched to a gene: 8. The CDR3 extends over 14 amino acids. Germline V gene lookup returns CDR1 MNHEY and CDR2 SVGAGI. CDR3 protein: CASRQRGRITEAFF. The CDR3 region has the DNA TGTGCCAGCAGACAAAGGGGGCGCATCACTGAAGCTTTCTTT.

The rearrangement links TRBV6-2 or TRBV6-3 to TRBJ2-1; 10 bases line up with TRBD2. Germline CDR1 MNHEY, CDR2 SVGEGT. The junction had 3 bases not matched to a gene; V was cut back by 4 bases and J by 0 bases. This CDR3 comprises 16 residues. The CDR3 loop is CASSSSGGSSYNEQFF. The CDR3 nucleotides are TGTGCCAGCAGTTCTAGCGGGGGAAGCTCCTACAATGAGCAGTTCTTC.

This clone was seen just once. The rearrangement uses TRBV9 and TRBJ2-2; the D gene is possibly TRBD2 (5 bases). Germline V gene data show CDR1 as SGDLS and CDR2 as YYNGEE. Between the trimmed V and J ends, which lost 5 bases and 1 base, there was a span of 9 bases. The CDR3 consists of 14 residues. CDR3 sequence reads: CASRGRGNTGELFF. The CDR3 bases are TGTGCCAGCAGGGGGAGAGGGAACACCGGGGAGCTGTTTTTT.

J is TRBJ2-3 and V is TRBV2, with 9 bases lining up with TRBD2. The V segment lost 3 bases and the J segment 8 bases; nucleotides outside the gene matches: 12. CDR3 length equals 16 residues. The germline V gene has CDR1 SNHLY and CDR2 FYNNEI. In DNA, the CDR3 is TGTGCCAGCAGTGAGCGGCGGGAGGGCCCCATTAGTACGCAGTATTTT. Encoded protein: CASSERREGPISTQYF. Looking up the rest from reference TRBV2 and TRBJ2-3 gives the full variable domain: EPEVTQTPSHQVTQMGQEVILRCVPISNHLYFYWYRQILGQKVEFLVSFYNNEISEKSEIFDDQFSVERPDGSNFTLKIRSTKLEDSAMYFCASSERREGPISTQYFGPGTRLTVL.

The chain links TRBV5-1 to TRBJ1-2, with a tentative D call TRBD1 (6 bases). Germline-derived CDR1 and CDR2 are SGHRS and YFSETQ. V was trimmed by 3 bases and J by 2 bases, leaving 11 bases between them. This CDR3 is 14 amino acids long. The CDR3 bases are TGCGCCAGCAGCTCAGAGACAGGAAACTATGGCTACACCTTC. The encoded protein is CASSSETGNYGYTF.

This chain uses TRBV15 with TRBJ2-1, with D tentatively TRBD1 (5 bases). Trimming removed 1 base at V and 9 bases at J, with 25 bases between. This CDR3 contains 18 residues. The germline V gene has CDR1 LNHNV and CDR2 YYDKDF (reference sequence). The CDR3: CATSRVKEKGRQPSEQFF. The CDR3, as DNA: TGTGCCACCAGCAGAGTGAAGGAAAAGGGCCGACAGCCCAGTGAGCAGTTCTTC.

This sequence joins TRBV5-1 and TRBJ2-3; 12 positions agree with TRBD1. Trimming took 3 bases from V and 2 from J; bases not matched to a gene: 4. Germline values: CDR1 SGHRS, CDR2 YFSETQ. This CDR3 spans 16 amino acids. CDR3 region: CASSWGTGGPTDTQYF. The CDR3 nucleotides read TGCGCCAGCAGCTGGGGGACAGGGGGCCCCACAGATACGCAGTATTTT. The full variable domain, in which reference TRBV5-1 and TRBJ2-3 provide the parts outside the CDR3, is KAGVTQTPRYLIKTRGQQVTLSCSPISGHRSVSWYQQTPGQGLQFLFEYFSETQRNKGNFPGRFSGRQFSNSRSEMNVSTLELGDSALYLCASSWGTGGPTDTQYFGPGTRLTVL.

The chain carries TRBV18 and TRBJ1-4; 11 positions match TRBD1. The CDR3 extends over 14 amino acids. The germline gives CDR1 KGHSH, CDR2 LQKENI. J lost 5 bases, V lost 6 bases, and 2 bases had no gene match. CDR3 coding DNA: TGTGCCAGCTCCCGGGACAGGGGGAATGAAAAACTGTTTTTT. Translated: CASSRDRGNEKLFF.